These 19 T cell receptor beta chains were all obtained from the same sample, sequenced in a study of cytomegalovirus exposure and HLA in healthy donors. The PCR had 60 Vbeta and 13 Jbeta primers. Produced via immunoSEQ multiplex PCR; TCRdb's table is partial and in-frame only. This sample has about 140,000 clones, with 75% to 90% found just once. Input material: PBMCs. These receptors came from a man in his forties in good health and CMV-seronegative.

This rearrangement joins TRBV9 to TRBJ2-7, with TRBD1 as a possible D gene (5 bases). Germline CDR1 reads SGDLS; CDR2 reads YYNGEE. V lost 0 bases, J lost 2 bases, and 6 bases lay in between. The CDR3 loop spans 13 amino acids. The CDR3 nucleotides are TGTGCCAGCAGCGTAGAAGGGGCCTACGAGCAGTACTTC. This encodes CASSVEGAYEQYF.

This chain links TRBV30 with TRBJ2-5; TRBD1 is a possible D gene (6 bases). V was cut by 2 bases and J by 1 base, with 8 bases left in between. The CDR3 loop spans 13 amino acids. Germline-derived CDR1 and CDR2 are GTSNPN and SVGIG (reference sequence). The CDR3 here is CAWSSDSQETQYF. The CDR3 coding sequence is TGTGCCTGGAGTTCGGACAGCCAAGAGACCCAGTACTTC.

J is TRBJ2-7 and V is TRBV7-6, with TRBD2 matching 12 bases. V dropped 5 bases and J dropped 0; count of bases not matched to a gene: 11. The CDR3 spans 18 residues. The germline CDR1 and CDR2 sequences are SGHVS and FNYEAQ. CDR3 residues: CASSATLAGGHSSYEQYF. The CDR3 nucleotides are TGTGCCAGCAGCGCTACACTAGCGGGGGGTCATAGCTCCTACGAGCAGTACTTC.

The CDR3 nucleotides are TGTGCCAGTAGTATAGTTGGCGGCAGCCAGCCCCAGCATTTT. Its translation: CASSIVGGSQPQHF. The genes are TRBV19 and TRBJ1-5; no clear D. The germline CDR1 and CDR2 sequences are LNHDA and SQIVND (reference sequence). Trimming removed 1 base at V and 7 bases at J, with 11 bases between. This CDR3 region has 14 residues.

The table lists this clone with a few counts. V gene TRBV11-2 combines with J gene TRBJ2-4, with a weak D call TRBD2 (6 bases). This CDR3 has 14 residues. Germline CDR1 and CDR2: SGHAT and FQNNGV. The V and J ends lost 1 base and 7 bases respectively, with 11 bases between them. Written as DNA, the CDR3 is TGTGCCAGCAGCTTAGGCGGGGTTTCGAACATTCAGTACTTC. Protein product: CASSLGGVSNIQYF.

This chain connects TRBV6-5 to TRBJ2-2; possibly TRBD2 for D (7 bases). Between the trimmed V and J ends, which lost 2 bases and 4 bases, there was a span of 14 bases. Germline-derived CDR1 and CDR2 are MNHEY and SVGAGI. CDR3 size: 16 residues. The CDR3 is CASSYTGGRGTGELFF. The DNA for the CDR3 is TGTGCCAGCAGTTACACCGGGGGGCGGGGCACCGGGGAGCTGTTTTTT.

The J gene is TRBJ2-1, the V gene TRBV7-9; D uncertain. Germline lookup yields CDR1 SEHNR and CDR2 FQNEAQ (reference sequence). V was cut by 4 bases and J by 2 bases, with 12 bases left in between. The CDR3 loop spans 15 amino acids. The CDR3 nucleotides are TGTGCCAGCAGCTCCGGTTTAGCCACCTACAATGAGCAGTTCTTC. It translates to CASSSGLATYNEQFF.

V and J are TRBV4-2 and TRBJ1-5; D call uncertain. Germline V gene lookup returns CDR1 LGHNA and CDR2 YNFKEQ. This CDR3 spans 13 amino acids. Trimming pared 5 bases from V and 7 bases from J, leaving 12 bases between. CDR3 residues: CASSYRVSQPQHF. CDR3 nucleotide sequence: TGTGCCAGCAGCTACCGGGTAAGCCAGCCCCAGCATTTT.

The table lists this clone with a few counts. V and J are TRBV6-5 and TRBJ1-2; D might be TRBD1 (5 bases). CDR1 is MNHEY, CDR2 SVGAGI, per germline. The CDR3 has 15 residues. Trimming took off 0 bases at V and 7 bases at J, with 15 bases between the two ends. CDR3 in DNA: TGTGCCAGCAGTTACTCCGGGGGGTACGGGGGTGGCTACACCTTC. Its translation: CASSYSGGYGGGYTF.

This clone is a singleton in its sample. The chain joins TRBV7-3 to TRBJ2-1; possible D gene TRBD1, 6 bases. V was cut by 4 bases and J by 8 bases, with 18 bases left in between. The CDR3 extends over 15 amino acids. CDR1 and CDR2 (germline): SGHTA, FQGTGA. CDR3 DNA sequence: TGTGCCAGCAGCTCGACCGGACACAGGGACGATGAGCAGTTCTTC. Translation gives CASSSTGHRDDEQFF.

The rearrangement links TRBV28 to TRBJ2-1; D ambiguous. The germline V gene has CDR1 MDHEN and CDR2 SYDVKM. V dropped 7 bases and J dropped 4 bases, with 14 bases sitting between them. This CDR3 is built from 14 residues. CDR3 bases: TGTGCCAGCACCCCCATGGGCCCATACAATGAGCAGTTCTTC. Protein: CASTPMGPYNEQFF. The complete variable domain, with remaining parts taken from reference TRBV28 and TRBJ2-1, reads DVKVTQSSRYLVKRTGEKVFLECVQDMDHENMFWYRQDPGLGLRLIYFSYDVKMKEKGDIPEGYSVSREKKERFSLILESASTNQTSMYLCASTPMGPYNEQFFGPGTRLTVL.

The chain couples TRBV2 to TRBJ1-1; possibly TRBD1 for D (6 bases). The ends were cut back, 4 bases at V and 4 bases at J, with 16 bases in the middle. Germline V CDR1 and CDR2: SNHLY, FYNNEI. CDR3 length: 15 amino acids. CDR3 DNA sequence: TGTGCCAGCAGTGCCTCCCCAGGGGCCGGCACTGAAGCTTTCTTT. Translated, it gives CASSASPGAGTEAFF. Combining the CDR3 with reference TRBV2 and TRBJ1-1 gives the whole variable domain EPEVTQTPSHQVTQMGQEVILRCVPISNHLYFYWYRQILGQKVEFLVSFYNNEISEKSEIFDDQFSVERPDGSNFTLKIRSTKLEDSAMYFCASSASPGAGTEAFFGQGTRLTVV.

In its sample, this clone was seen once. A junction boundary mismatches the germline segment, possibly from a read error. The chain employs TRBV19 and TRBJ2-2; 12 bases fit TRBD1. CDR1 and CDR2 from the germline V gene are LNHDA and SQIVND (reference sequence). The CDR3 extends over 17 amino acids. CDR3 bases: TGTGCCAGTAGTATAGGGGGACAGGGGGCGAATACCGGGGAGCTGTTTTTT. This codes for CASSIGGQGANTGELFF.

V gene TRBV6-1 combines with J gene TRBJ2-7; unclear D gene. The CDR3 contains 15 residues. Germline V gene data show CDR1 as MNHNS and CDR2 as SASEGT. The ends were cut back, 1 base at V and 0 bases at J, with 10 bases in the middle. The CDR3 sequence: CASSEGRISSYEQYF. The CDR3 DNA is TGTGCCAGCAGTGAAGGCAGGATTTCCTCCTACGAGCAGTACTTC.

The table lists this clone with a few counts. The chain is built from TRBV6-5 and TRBJ1-4; possibly TRBD1 for D (6 bases). Per germline, CDR1 MNHEY and CDR2 SVGAGI. The CDR3 covers 14 residues. The V and J ends lost 2 bases and 8 bases respectively, with 12 bases between them. The CDR3 region is CASSYGTGTEKLFF. CDR3 bases: TGTGCCAGCAGTTACGGAACAGGGACCGAAAAACTGTTTTTT.

This clone was recorded a few times. The chain combines TRBV28 with TRBJ1-6; 8 bases are a match to TRBD1. Germline CDR1 is MDHEN and CDR2 is SYDVKM. The CDR3 runs 15 residues. V shed 5 bases, J shed 8 bases, and the junction held 8 bases outside the gene matches. The CDR3 reads CASSTADRDHSPLHF. The CDR3 nucleotides read TGTGCCAGCAGTACCGCGGACAGGGATCATTCACCCCTCCACTTT.

The chain links TRBV9 to TRBJ2-1; 10 bases map to TRBD2. The CDR3 contains 18 residues. V dropped 0 bases and J dropped 6; count of bases not matched to a gene: 12. Per the germline V gene, CDR1 is SGDLS and CDR2 is YYNGEE. DNA of the CDR3: TGTGCCAGCAGCGTAGGAGGGGGAGCGGGGGGGCCTAGCAATGAGCAGTTCTTC. Translated, it gives CASSVGGGAGGPSNEQFF.

V and J are TRBV21-1 and TRBJ2-7; the table calls TRBD2, which could not be checked here. TRBV21-1 corresponds to a pseudogene. This CDR3 comprises 10 residues. This CDR3 is CCGGRYEQYF. The CDR3 coding sequence is TGCTGCGGAGGGAGGTACGAGCAGTACTTC.

V is TRBV28 and J is TRBJ2-5; the D gene is possibly TRBD2 (6 bases). V was cut by 6 bases and J by 6 bases, with 14 bases left in between. The germline V gene encodes CDR1 MDHEN and CDR2 SYDVKM. The CDR3 sequence is 13 residues long. CDR3 coding DNA: TGTGCCAGCAGAGACGGAGGGGAGAAGACCCAGTACTTC. It is translated as CASRDGGEKTQYF.